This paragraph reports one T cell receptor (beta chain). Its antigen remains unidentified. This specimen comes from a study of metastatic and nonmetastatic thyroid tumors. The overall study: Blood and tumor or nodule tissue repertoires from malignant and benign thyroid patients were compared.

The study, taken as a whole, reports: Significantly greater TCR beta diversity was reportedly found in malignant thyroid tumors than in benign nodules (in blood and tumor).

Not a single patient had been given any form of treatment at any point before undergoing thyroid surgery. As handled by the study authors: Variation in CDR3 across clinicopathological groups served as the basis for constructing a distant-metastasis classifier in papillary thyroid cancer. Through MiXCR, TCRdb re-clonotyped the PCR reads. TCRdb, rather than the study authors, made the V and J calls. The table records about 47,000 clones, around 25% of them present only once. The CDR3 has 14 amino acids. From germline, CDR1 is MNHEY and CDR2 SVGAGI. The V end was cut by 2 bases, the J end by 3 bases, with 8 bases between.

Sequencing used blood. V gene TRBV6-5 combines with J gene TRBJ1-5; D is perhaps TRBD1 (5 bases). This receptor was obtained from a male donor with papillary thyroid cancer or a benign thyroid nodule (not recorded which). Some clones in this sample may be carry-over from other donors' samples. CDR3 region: CASSYAGINQPQHF. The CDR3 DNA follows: TGTGCCAGCAGTTACGCAGGGATCAATCAGCCCCAGCATTTT.